The source of this T cell receptor (beta chain) is a study of post-analysis software for immune sequencing data. Overall study context: Recorded disease courses covered relapsing-remitting, secondary progressive and progressive-relapsing multiple sclerosis. Some patients had no subtype annotation. Regarding the study as a whole: Normalized Chao1 diversity in multiple sclerosis patients fell significantly below that of controls. Roughly five TRBV segments, including TRBV5-6, TRBV5-1 and TRBV20-1, were more frequent in patients than controls. Batch-mates among the samples co-clustered strongly by F measure.

Incorporated into the TCR beta cDNA libraries were unique molecular identifiers, which served to reduce PCR and sequencing biases. With roughly 0.9 to 10 million T cells as the source, 500,000 to 650,000 cDNA molecules resulted. TCRdb itself ran the PCR reads through MiXCR, one entry per CDR3 protein. The sample lists 400,000 to 500,000 distinct CDR3 sequences; 30% to 45% were seen once. As to this clonotype: Antigen: not known. One junction end does not reproduce the germline sequence, and a read error may be involved.

Germline CDR1 and CDR2: MGHRA and YSYEKL. The CDR3 loop spans 15 amino acids. This clonotype was obtained from a girl between 2 and 10 years old with multiple sclerosis. Sequenced input: blood. This chain connects TRBV4-1 to TRBJ2-4, with 8 bases aligning to TRBD2. The J call may be incorrect, as the DNA end agrees better with TRBJ2-7. The CDR3 bases are TGCGCCAGCAACCAAGAACAGCTGGCGGGAGGCGAGCAGTACTTC. Translating gives CASNQEQLAGGEQYF.